The sample holds a few counts of the clone carrying this TCR beta chain. Its antigen is currently unknown. TCRdb redid the calling of the reads with MiXCR, one entry per CDR3 protein. The sample shows roughly 990,000 distinct CDR3 sequences, around 30% of them seen only once. The data belong to a study of T cell repertoires in cytomegalovirus infection. Germline V gene sequence: CDR1 MNHEY, CDR2 SMNVEV (reference sequence). Trimming removed 6 bases from V and 1 base from J, with 12 bases in between. CDR3 size: 14 residues. This material consisted of cultured CD8+ T cells from PBMCs, taken from culture after CMV antigen stimulation. The clonotype originates from a human donor in good health (CMV status not recorded). Some clones in this sample may be carry-over from other donors' samples. The chain recombines TRBV27 with TRBJ2-5; D is possibly TRBD1 (6 bases). CDR3 nucleotide sequence: TGTGCCAGCAGCCAGGGACACCGCCAAGAGACCCAGTACTTC. It codes for CASSQGHRQETQYF.